The next 16 T cell receptor beta chains were all read from a single sample in a study of T cells in Graves' hyperthyroidism and ophthalmopathy. Template material for amplifying TCR beta CDR3 regions consisted of RNA transcripts. HTBI primers were employed in a first-round RT-PCR of the TCR CDR3. TCRdb redid the calling of the multiplex PCR reads with MiXCR, one entry per CDR3 protein. The repertoire holds around 200,000 distinct CDR3 sequences, with about 16% as singletons. The sequencing input was blood. Source of these receptors: a man between 35 and 55 years old with Graves' hyperthyroidism.

This clonotype was found many times. CDR3 bases: TGCAGTGCTAGAGACTTTGGACGGGGCCACTACAATGAGCAGTTCTTC. Translating gives CSARDFGRGHYNEQFF. The chain recombines TRBV20-1 with TRBJ2-1, with D perhaps matching TRBD1 or TRBD2 (5 bases each). Germline CDR1 is DFQATT and CDR2 is SNEGSKA (reference sequence). The CDR3 has 16 amino acids. Trimming stripped 0 bases from V and 3 bases from J, with 15 bases between.

CDR3 region: CAWSVASGGGTDTQYF. As DNA, the CDR3 is TGTGCCTGGAGTGTAGCTAGCGGGGGGGGCACAGATACGCAGTATTTT. V gene TRBV30 combines with J gene TRBJ2-3, with 12 nucleotides matching TRBD2. From germline, CDR1 is GTSNPN and CDR2 SVGIG (reference sequence). V was pared by 0 bases and J by 1 base, with 2 bases of the junction left unmatched. The CDR3 totals 16 residues.

The chain has TRBV19 and TRBJ1-5, with D maybe TRBD1 (5 bases). This CDR3 comprises 13 residues. Deletions cut 5 bases from V and 3 bases from J, with 8 bases between. Per germline, CDR1 LNHDA and CDR2 SQIVND (reference sequence). CDR3 in amino acids: CASSPGLNQPQHF. The CDR3 DNA sequence: TGTGCCAGTAGTCCAGGGCTCAATCAGCCCCAGCATTTT.

This clonotype was recorded at least ten times. The V and J genes are TRBV7-2 and TRBJ2-3; D may be TRBD2 (7 bases). Trimming cost V 1 base and J 6 bases, with 14 bases left between them. The CDR3 loop spans 15 amino acids. Germline V gives CDR1 SGHTA, CDR2 FQGNSA. CDR3 DNA sequence: TGTGCCAGCAGCTTAGATGGGGGGGCTTATGATACGCAGTATTTT. It translates to CASSLDGGAYDTQYF.

This clonotype was found once. J is TRBJ2-3 and V is TRBV7-3; 8 nucleotides line up with TRBD2. The germline V gene encodes CDR1 SGHTA and CDR2 FQGTGA. There are 16 residues in the CDR3. The ends lost 4 bases at V and 0 bases at J; junction bases unmatched: 6. CDR3 coding DNA: TGTGCCAGCAGCTCGAGTGGCGGGGGGAGCACAGATACGCAGTATTTT. Its protein product is CASSSSGGGSTDTQYF.

This clonotype was observed at least ten times. The chain links TRBV7-2 to TRBJ1-1, with D tentatively TRBD1 (5 bases). V lost 1 base and J 4 bases, leaving 7 bases between the germline ends. This CDR3 comprises 13 residues. CDR1 is SGHTA, CDR2 FQGNSA, per germline. The CDR3: CASSLGQLTEAFF. CDR3 in DNA: TGTGCCAGCAGCTTAGGACAGCTCACTGAAGCTTTCTTT.

This clonotype was counted many times. This chain uses TRBV20-1 with TRBJ1-2; 8 nucleotides agree with TRBD1. The CDR3 has 13 amino acids. With 3 bases clipped from V and 1 base from J, the junction kept 1 base outside the gene matches. CDR1 is DFQATT and CDR2 is SNEGSKA in the germline V gene (reference sequence). CDR3 coding DNA: TGCAGTGCTAGGGACAGGGTTAACTATGGCTACACCTTC. Protein product: CSARDRVNYGYTF.

This clonotype was seen more than once but under ten times. This chain uses TRBV7-9 with TRBJ1-5; a weak D match, TRBD1 (6 bases). Germline CDR1 SEHNR, CDR2 FQNEAQ (reference sequence). This CDR3 has 13 amino acids. Deletions cut 1 base from V and 5 bases from J, with 6 bases between. CDR3 sequence: CASSLGTDQPQHF. CDR3 bases: TGTGCCAGCAGCTTAGGGACAGATCAGCCCCAGCATTTT.

This clonotype was found many times. The chain couples TRBV5-1 to TRBJ2-1; 10 bases line up with TRBD2. Germline V gives CDR1 SGHRS, CDR2 YFSETQ. CDR3 length equals 15 residues. Trimming took 1 base from V and 8 from J; bases not matched to a gene: 6. This CDR3 is CASSLSGGAGDEQFF. Written as DNA, the CDR3 is TGCGCCAGCAGCTTGAGCGGGGGGGCCGGAGATGAGCAGTTCTTC.

This clonotype was observed at least ten times. The genes are TRBV7-6 and TRBJ1-1; a weak D match, TRBD1 (6 bases). This CDR3 spans 15 amino acids. The germline V gene encodes CDR1 SGHVS and CDR2 FNYEAQ. The V end lost 5 bases, the J end lost 2 bases, and 15 bases lay between the germline ends. CDR3 nucleotides: TGTGCCAGCAGCCAAGAACCGGGACATAACACTGAAGCTTTCTTT. Its protein product is CASSQEPGHNTEAFF.

Ten or more counts support this clonotype. The CDR3 reads CASSLQRTGRYGYTF. CDR3 sequence (DNA): TGTGCCAGCAGTCTCCAACGGACAGGGCGCTATGGCTACACCTTC. This rearrangement joins TRBV27 to TRBJ1-2; 8 bases are shared with TRBD1. Trimming removed 5 bases from V and 4 bases from J; junction bases left unmatched: 9. The CDR3 runs to 15 residues. CDR1 and CDR2 (germline): MNHEY, SMNVEV (reference sequence).

This clonotype was seen ten or more times. The CDR3 DNA follows: TGTGCCACCAGTGACCCACAGGGGGCGGGAGAGACCCAGTACTTC. Protein: CATSDPQGAGETQYF. V usage is TRBV24-1 and J usage is TRBJ2-5; 9 bases are a match to TRBD1. The CDR3 sequence is 15 residues long. Germline-derived CDR1 and CDR2 are KGHDR and SFDVKD. Trimming cost V 4 bases and J 4 bases; bases outside gene matches: 6.

This clonotype has at least ten counts. The chain joins TRBV5-1 to TRBJ2-1; TRBD1 matches at 7 bases. This CDR3 region has 15 residues. Germline CDR1 SGHRS, CDR2 YFSETQ. Trimming cost V 1 base and J 5 bases; bases outside gene matches: 6. The CDR3 nucleotides are TGCGCCAGCAGCTTGAGGGGGCGAGCTGACAATGAGCAGTTCTTC. Translated, it gives CASSLRGRADNEQFF.

The V gene is TRBV9, the J gene TRBJ2-2; D call uncertain. This CDR3 is built from 14 residues. Between the trimmed V and J ends, which lost 0 bases and 1 base, there was a span of 4 bases. The V gene's germline CDR1 is SGDLS and CDR2 YYNGEE. CDR3 in DNA: TGTGCCAGCAGCGTAGCCCAGAACACCGGGGAGCTGTTTTTT. Translation: CASSVAQNTGELFF.

The table lists this clonotype with many counts. The chain recombines TRBV2 with TRBJ2-3; D unresolved. Germline loops: CDR1 SNHLY, CDR2 FYNNEI. Trimming shortened V by 4 bases and J by 9 bases, and 11 bases separated the two germline ends. The CDR3 is made up of 12 amino acids. The CDR3 loop reads CASSALSRTQYF. The CDR3 DNA reads TGTGCCAGCAGTGCCCTTAGCAGGACGCAGTATTTT.

This clonotype was found a few times. The CDR3 ends on some other residue instead of the conserved phenylalanine or tryptophan, so this is likely a read error. The V call is TRBV10-1, the J call TRBJ1-1; no definite D call. Per the germline V gene, CDR1 is WNHNN and CDR2 is SYGVQD (reference sequence). The CDR3 totals 14 residues. V dropped 8 bases and J dropped 4 bases, with 17 bases sitting between them. The CDR3 here is CASVDPSGSTEAFL. The CDR3 region has the DNA TGCGCCAGCGTAGACCCGAGCGGGAGCACTGAAGCTTTCCTT.